The 18 T cell receptor beta chains listed next were all sequenced from one sample in a study of shared clonotypes between healthy human individuals. Assay: immunoSEQ multiplex PCR; the TCRdb copy retains only in-frame clones and omits some. Here the sample spans 850,000 to 1,200,000 clones, around 76% being singletons. Material for sequencing was memory CD4+ T cells sorted from blood. The subset: CD45RA-negative fraction. These receptors all come from a man aged 18 to 30 in good health.

Comment on this clone: Other DNA sequences in this specimen translate into the identical CDR3. The rearrangement links TRBV18 to TRBJ1-1; D perhaps matches TRBD1 (6 bases). Germline-derived CDR1 and CDR2 are KGHSH and LQKENI. V shed 2 bases and J shed 1 base, with 8 bases lying between them. This CDR3 has 14 amino acids. The CDR3 coding sequence is TGTGCCAGCTCACCAGGACAGTCGAACACTGAAGCTTTCTTT. As protein: CASSPGQSNTEAFF.

Concerning this clone: Other DNA sequences in this sample translate to the same CDR3. The chain uses TRBV19 and TRBJ1-4; the match to TRBD1 covers 8 bases. The germline V gene has CDR1 LNHDA and CDR2 SQIVND (reference sequence). CDR3 length: 14 residues. V lost 1 base, J lost 8 bases, and 3 bases stayed unmatched. The CDR3 coding sequence is TGTGCCAGTAGTATAGGGACAGGGAACGAAAAACTGTTTTTT. Amino acid sequence: CASSIGTGNEKLFF.

V is TRBV5-1 and J is TRBJ1-1, with D possibly matching TRBD1 (5 bases). V lost 7 bases and J 2 bases, leaving 12 bases between the germline ends. The CDR3 contains 13 residues. CDR1 and CDR2 from the germline V gene are SGHRS and YFSETQ. The CDR3 DNA reads as TGCGCCAGCGCGAGGGGAGCAAACACTGAAGCTTTCTTT. It is translated as CASARGANTEAFF.

This chain connects TRBV4-1 to TRBJ1-2; D not resolved. Germline V CDR1 and CDR2: MGHRA, YSYEKL. Trimming took 0 bases from V and 4 from J, leaving 12 bases between them. This CDR3 comprises 15 residues. In DNA, the CDR3 is TGCGCCAGCAGCCAAGATGTGGGTTCGGGCTATGGCTACACCTTC. As protein: CASSQDVGSGYGYTF.

The gene calls are TRBV5-4 and TRBJ2-7, with 11 bases that match TRBD1. The ends lost 3 bases at V and 3 bases at J; junction bases unmatched: 8. The CDR3 spans 16 residues. In germline, CDR1 is SGHNT, CDR2 YYREEE (reference sequence). The CDR3 reads CASSSATGTGGYEQYF. CDR3 nucleotides: TGTGCCAGCAGCTCCGCCACCGGGACAGGGGGCTACGAGCAGTACTTC.

Ten or more counts support this clone. This sequence joins TRBV7-2 and TRBJ2-6, with D possibly TRBD1 on 6 matching bases. Per germline, CDR1 SGHTA and CDR2 FQGNSA. Deletions cut 8 bases from V and 2 bases from J, with 13 bases between. The CDR3 spans 15 residues. The CDR3 nucleotides read TGTGCCAGCTCAGGGGTCAATCCTGGGGCCAACGTCCTGACTTTC. Translation gives CASSGVNPGANVLTF. Combining the CDR3 with reference TRBV7-2 and TRBJ2-6 gives the whole variable domain GAGVSQSPSNKVTEKGKDVELRCDPISGHTALYWYRQSLGQGLEFLIYFQGNSAPDKSGLPSDRFSAERTGGSVSTLTIQRTQQEDSAVYLCASSGVNPGANVLTFGAGSRLTVL.

This clone has just a few counts. CDR3 in DNA: TGCGCCAGCAGCTTGACGGGAAGTGGTGGCCCGTACACTGAAGCTTTCTTT. It specifies CASSLTGSGGPYTEAFF. The chain combines TRBV5-1 with TRBJ1-1; D gene uncertain. The V end lost 1 base, the J end lost 3 bases, and 19 bases lay between the germline ends. CDR1 and CDR2 (germline): SGHRS, YFSETQ. The CDR3 consists of 17 residues. Based on the CDR3 plus reference TRBV5-1 and TRBJ1-1, the full variable domain is KAGVTQTPRYLIKTRGQQVTLSCSPISGHRSVSWYQQTPGQGLQFLFEYFSETQRNKGNFPGRFSGRQFSNSRSEMNVSTLELGDSALYLCASSLTGSGGPYTEAFFGQGTRLTVV.

The J gene is TRBJ1-4, the V gene TRBV9, with 7 bases identical to TRBD1. The ends lost 4 bases at V and 5 bases at J; junction bases unmatched: 11. In germline, CDR1 is SGDLS, CDR2 YYNGEE. CDR3 length equals 16 residues. CDR3 loop: CASSSLGQSLNEKLFF. The CDR3 coding sequence is TGTGCCAGCAGCTCCTTGGGACAGTCCTTAAATGAAAAACTGTTTTTT.

The chain employs TRBV9 and TRBJ2-2; no clear D. CDR1 and CDR2 (germline): SGDLS, YYNGEE. The CDR3 extends over 15 amino acids. Trimming stripped 0 bases from V and 0 bases from J, with 6 bases between. CDR3 protein: CASSVVGSNTGELFF. CDR3 coding DNA: TGTGCCAGCAGCGTAGTGGGGTCGAACACCGGGGAGCTGTTTTTT.

Notes on this clone: Germline and junction disagree at one end, which may indicate a read error. V and J are TRBV7-7 and TRBJ1-1, with D possibly being TRBD1 (6 bases). Looked up from germline, CDR1 is SSHAT and CDR2 is FNYEAQ (reference sequence). The CDR3 is made up of 17 amino acids. The CDR3 DNA reads as TGTGCTAGCAGCAGACCTACAGGGCCGGAGCGTATACCTGAAGCTTTCTTT. This encodes CASSRPTGPERIPEAFF. Using reference TRBV7-7 and TRBJ1-1 for the parts outside the CDR3, the full variable domain is GAGVSQSPRYKVTKRGQDVTLRCDPISSHATLYWYQQALGQGPEFLTYFNYEAQPDKSGLPSDRFSAERPEGSISTLTIQRTEQRDSAMYRCASSRPTGPERIPEAFFGQGTRLTVV.

In DNA, the CDR3 is TGTGCCAGCAGGCTGGACAGGGGGCCCTACGAGCAGTACTTC. Its protein product is CASRLDRGPYEQYF. The gene calls are TRBV6-1 and TRBJ2-7; 11 positions agree with TRBD1. This CDR3 has 14 amino acids. Germline lookup yields CDR1 MNHNS and CDR2 SASEGT. Trimming removed 6 bases from V and 2 bases from J; junction bases left unmatched: 3.

The chain combines TRBV2 with TRBJ2-5; 11 nucleotides align to TRBD2. Germline CDR1 is SNHLY and CDR2 is FYNNEI. V lost 3 bases and J lost 0; bases outside the gene matches: 3. The CDR3 is 16 residues long. This CDR3 reads CASSEASGGYQETQYF. The CDR3 nucleotides are TGTGCCAGCAGTGAGGCTAGCGGGGGGTACCAAGAGACCCAGTACTTC.

At least ten counts were recorded for this clone. The chain carries TRBV14 and TRBJ1-5; D remains unclear. V dropped 1 base and J dropped 7 bases, with 8 bases sitting between them. Looked up from germline, CDR1 is SGHDN and CDR2 is FVKESK. The length of the CDR3 is 13 residues. This CDR3 reads CASSQGVGQPQHF. In DNA, the CDR3 is TGTGCCAGCAGCCAAGGGGTCGGGCAGCCCCAGCATTTT.

As for this clone: Other nucleotide sequences from this sample produce the same CDR3. The rearrangement uses TRBV5-1 and TRBJ2-7; no clear D gene. V shed 2 bases and J shed 2 bases, with 5 bases lying between them. Germline CDR1 is SGHRS and CDR2 is YFSETQ. There are 12 residues in the CDR3. The chain's CDR3 is CASSLRPYEQYF. The CDR3 coding sequence is TGCGCCAGCAGCTTAAGGCCCTACGAGCAGTACTTC.

Worth noting for this clone: The sample contains more than one DNA sequence encoding this CDR3. The chain links TRBV5-1 to TRBJ2-7, with D unclear. Germline V gives CDR1 SGHRS, CDR2 YFSETQ. There are 14 residues in the CDR3. V lost 0 bases and J lost 2, with 9 bases in between. The CDR3 loop is CASSLGLVTYEQYF. The DNA for the CDR3 is TGCGCCAGCAGCTTGGGGTTGGTAACCTACGAGCAGTACTTC.

The chain has TRBV11-2 and TRBJ2-7; D remains unclear. This CDR3 has 13 residues. Germline loops: CDR1 SGHAT, CDR2 FQNNGV. Trimming shortened V by 1 base and J by 3 bases, and 7 bases separated the two germline ends. The CDR3 loop reads CASSLGAVYEQYF. The CDR3 DNA follows: TGTGCCAGCAGCTTAGGGGCGGTCTACGAGCAGTACTTC.

Details on this clone: The sample carries other DNA sequences with the same CDR3. V usage is TRBV18 and J usage is TRBJ2-5; no definite D call. V dropped 6 bases and J dropped 4 bases, with 9 bases sitting between them. CDR1 KGHSH and CDR2 LQKENI come from the germline V gene. This CDR3 has 12 amino acids. The CDR3 DNA reads as TGTGCCAGCTCCCTACTCGGAGAGACCCAGTACTTC. This encodes CASSLLGETQYF.

The V gene is TRBV7-3, the J gene TRBJ2-3, with 8 bases aligning to TRBD1. Germline V CDR1 and CDR2: SGHTA, FQGTGA. The CDR3 spans 14 residues. The J segment lost 1 base and the V segment lost 5 bases, leaving 2 bases of the junction unmatched. The CDR3, as DNA: TGTGCCAGCAGCGCACAGGGGGGCACAGATACGCAGTATTTT. Protein sequence: CASSAQGGTDTQYF.